These 12 T cell receptor beta chains came from one sample sequenced in a study of response to subunit inactivated influenza vaccine. TCRdb re-called the RT-PCR reads through MiXCR, storing one row per CDR3 protein. Of more than 450,000 distinct CDR3 sequences in the sample, roughly 12% were seen once. Sequences were derived from PBMCs from blood, sampled on the day of vaccination. These receptors were collected from a man between 45 and 60 years old who received an inactivated influenza vaccine.

A remark on this clonotype: One base away lies a much larger clone, so this may be a sequencing read error. The J gene is TRBJ2-7, the V gene TRBV7-6, with a possible D match to TRBD1 (6 bases). The germline CDR1 and CDR2 sequences are SGHVS and FNYEAQ. The CDR3 is 13 amino acids. V was clipped by 4 bases and J by 4 bases, with 11 bases between them. The CDR3 spells CASSSDQGYEQYF. The DNA of the CDR3 is TGTGCCAGCAGCTCGGACCAGGGGTACGAGCAGTACTTC.

The rearrangement joins TRBV7-2 to TRBJ2-5; the D is unclear. The V gene lost 7 bases and the J gene lost 1 base, with 10 bases spanning the gap. Germline CDR1 reads SGHTA; CDR2 reads FQGNSA. The CDR3 is 13 residues long. The CDR3 DNA reads as TGTGCCAGCACCAAGAGGTCCCAAGAGACCCAGTACTTC. Its translation: CASTKRSQETQYF.

This rearrangement joins TRBV20-1 to TRBJ2-2, with D unresolved. CDR1 is DFQATT, CDR2 SNEGSKA, per germline (reference sequence). This CDR3 has 13 residues. The V end lost 3 bases, the J end lost 7 bases, and 12 bases lay between the germline ends. This chain's CDR3 is CSASRTQDGELFF. CDR3 DNA sequence: TGCAGTGCTAGTAGGACCCAGGACGGGGAGCTGTTTTTT.

The chain carries TRBV7-9 and TRBJ1-6; 7 bases agree with TRBD1. V lost 5 bases to trimming and J lost 8 bases; unmatched junction nucleotides: 6. The germline V gene has CDR1 SEHNR and CDR2 FQNEAQ (reference sequence). The CDR3 runs 14 residues. This CDR3 is CASSQGQKYSPLHF. The CDR3 nucleotides read TGTGCCAGCAGCCAGGGACAGAAATATTCACCCCTCCACTTT.

This clonotype was seen many times. V usage is TRBV12-3 or TRBV12-4 and J usage is TRBJ1-2; 7 positions agree with TRBD1. The CDR3 totals 14 residues. Unmatched junction bases numbered 12, after V lost 10 bases and J lost 4 bases. The CDR3 loop reads CATVEGAGGYGYTF. Here the CDR3 DNA reads TGTGCCACCGTAGAGGGAGCAGGGGGCTATGGCTACACCTTC.

This clonotype was counted many times. The chain links TRBV7-2 to TRBJ1-3; no definite D call. The germline V gene has CDR1 SGHTA and CDR2 FQGNSA. The CDR3 sequence is 15 residues long. Between the trimmed V and J ends, which lost 1 base and 4 bases, there was a span of 11 bases. CDR3 sequence: CASSLEVQLGNTIYF. The CDR3 coding sequence is TGTGCCAGCAGCTTAGAAGTACAGTTAGGAAACACCATATATTTT.

This clonotype was seen a handful of times. The rearrangement links TRBV18 to TRBJ2-6; 7 bases match TRBD2. The germline V gene has CDR1 KGHSH and CDR2 LQKENI. V dropped 1 base and J dropped 0; count of bases not matched to a gene: 3. The CDR3 contains 17 residues. CDR3 in amino acids: CASSPRGGSSGANVLTF. The CDR3, as DNA: TGTGCCAGCTCACCACGCGGGGGAAGCTCTGGGGCCAACGTCCTGACTTTC.

A few counts support this clonotype. V is TRBV15 and J is TRBJ2-2, with D possibly TRBD2 on 7 matching bases. Looked up from germline, CDR1 is LNHNV and CDR2 is YYDKDF (reference sequence). The CDR3 extends over 20 amino acids. Trimming removed 5 bases from V and 7 bases from J, with 32 bases in between. Written as DNA, the CDR3 is TGTGCCACCAGCTCCCCCGTCTCTATGGGGGGGCTAGCAATTTTCGGGGAGCTGTTTTTT. Encoded protein: CATSSPVSMGGLAIFGELFF.

In this sample, this clonotype turned up many times. The chain is built from TRBV12-3 or TRBV12-4 and TRBJ1-1; D not resolved. The CDR3 totals 17 residues. Trimming stripped 4 bases from V and 4 bases from J, with 22 bases between. The CDR3 DNA is TGTGCCAGCAGTTCACTCCTGGATACTGGGCGGGGCACTGAAGCTTTCTTT. This sequence encodes CASSSLLDTGRGTEAFF.

V and J are TRBV20-1 and TRBJ2-4, with 14 bases fitting TRBD2. This CDR3 contains 13 residues. Unmatched junction bases numbered 2, after V lost 5 bases and J lost 8 bases. The germline V gene has CDR1 DFQATT and CDR2 SNEGSKA (reference sequence). CDR3 DNA: TGCAGTGCTGGGGGACTAGCGGGGGACATTCAGTACTTC. Amino acid sequence: CSAGGLAGDIQYF.

The genes are TRBV5-1 and TRBJ2-7; TRBD1 matches at 9 bases. CDR1 is SGHRS, CDR2 YFSETQ, per germline. With 7 bases clipped from V and 5 bases from J, the junction kept 13 bases outside the gene matches. The length of the CDR3 is 15 residues. In nucleotides, the CDR3 is TGCGCCAGCTCCTCCTCGACAGACAGGGGGAACGAGCAGTACTTC. Translation gives CASSSSTDRGNEQYF.

In this sample, this clonotype turned up many times. The V call is TRBV11-2, the J call TRBJ1-2, with D possibly matching TRBD1 (6 bases). Germline CDR1 SGHAT, CDR2 FQNNGV. This CDR3 contains 18 residues. Trimming took 0 bases from V and 4 from J, leaving 21 bases between them. The CDR3 DNA sequence: TGTGCCAGCAGCTTAGATGGAATAGGGCAGACAGGTGGCTATGGCTACACCTTC. Translating it yields CASSLDGIGQTGGYGYTF.